This T cell receptor (beta chain) was obtained from a study of identical twins. This clonotype was recorded a few times. The germline gives CDR1 SGHVS, CDR2 FNYEAQ. The V gene lost 1 base and the J gene lost 5 bases, with 9 bases spanning the gap. The CDR3 loop spans 14 amino acids. A single record per CDR3 protein comes from TCRdb applying MiXCR to the 5' RACE reads. The sample has about 530,000 distinct CDR3 sequences; about 16% are singletons. These data also featured in a second study, about yellow fever vaccine responses in identical twins.

J is TRBJ1-5 and V is TRBV7-6; D remains unclear. This receptor was taken from a woman younger than 30 in good health. The sample was CD4+ T cells sorted from blood. CDR3 sequence (DNA): TGTGCCAGCAGCTTAGGCGCCAGCTATCAGCCCCAGCATTTT. This sequence encodes CASSLGASYQPQHF. Looking up the rest from reference TRBV7-6 and TRBJ1-5 gives the full variable domain: GAGVSQSPRYKVTKRGQDVALRCDPISGHVSLYWYRQALGQGPEFLTYFNYEAQQDKSGLPNDRFSAERPEGSISTLTIQRTEQRDSAMYRCASSLGASYQPQHFGDGTRLSIL.